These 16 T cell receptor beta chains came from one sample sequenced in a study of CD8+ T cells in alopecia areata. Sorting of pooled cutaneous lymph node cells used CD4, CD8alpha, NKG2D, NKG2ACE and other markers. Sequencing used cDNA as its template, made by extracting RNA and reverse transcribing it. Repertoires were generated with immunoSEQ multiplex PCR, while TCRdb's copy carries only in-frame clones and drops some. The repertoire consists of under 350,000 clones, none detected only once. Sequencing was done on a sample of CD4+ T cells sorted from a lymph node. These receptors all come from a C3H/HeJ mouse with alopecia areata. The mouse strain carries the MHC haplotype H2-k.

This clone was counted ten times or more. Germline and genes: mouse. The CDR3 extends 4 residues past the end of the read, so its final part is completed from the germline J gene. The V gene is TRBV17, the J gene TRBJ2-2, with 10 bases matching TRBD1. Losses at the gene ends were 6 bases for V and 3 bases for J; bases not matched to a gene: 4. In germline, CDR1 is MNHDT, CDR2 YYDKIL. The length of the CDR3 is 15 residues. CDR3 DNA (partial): TGTGCTAGCAGCGCCGGGACAGGGGACACCGGG. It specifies CASSAGTGDTG. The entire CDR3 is CASSAGTGDTGQLYF.

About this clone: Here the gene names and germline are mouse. Incomplete CDR3 DNA: TGTGCCTGGAGTCTCGACAGGGGGGTCTATAATTCGCCC. Residues: CAWSLDRGVYNSP. The CDR3 as a whole reads CAWSLDRGVYNSPLYF. This chain uses TRBV31 with TRBJ1-6; 9 nucleotides line up with TRBD1. Read data end 3 residues before the CDR3 end; the end is taken from the germline J gene. TRBJ1-6 is noted as an ORF with a role that remains uncertain. The germline CDR1 and CDR2 sequences are GKSSPN and SITVG. The CDR3 sequence is 16 residues long. The trim removed 0 bases at V and 3 bases at J, leaving 3 bases unmatched.

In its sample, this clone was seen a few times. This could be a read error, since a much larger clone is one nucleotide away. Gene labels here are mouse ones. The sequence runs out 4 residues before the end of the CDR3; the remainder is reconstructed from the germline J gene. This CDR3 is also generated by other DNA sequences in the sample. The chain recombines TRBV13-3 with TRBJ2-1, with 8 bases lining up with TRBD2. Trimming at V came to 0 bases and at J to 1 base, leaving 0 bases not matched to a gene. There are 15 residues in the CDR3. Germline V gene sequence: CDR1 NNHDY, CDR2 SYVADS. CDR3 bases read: TGTGCCAGCAGTGATGTGGGGGGGAACTATGCT. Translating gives CASSDVGGNYA. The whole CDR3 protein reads CASSDVGGNYAEQFF.

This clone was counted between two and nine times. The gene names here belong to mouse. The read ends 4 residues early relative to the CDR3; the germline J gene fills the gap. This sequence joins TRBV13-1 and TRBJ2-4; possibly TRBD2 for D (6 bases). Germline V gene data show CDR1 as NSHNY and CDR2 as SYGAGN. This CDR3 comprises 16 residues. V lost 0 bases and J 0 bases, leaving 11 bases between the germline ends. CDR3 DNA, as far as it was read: TGTGCCAGCAGTGATGAAACTGGGACTAGTCAAAAC. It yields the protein CASSDETGTSQN. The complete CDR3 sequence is CASSDETGTSQNTLYF.

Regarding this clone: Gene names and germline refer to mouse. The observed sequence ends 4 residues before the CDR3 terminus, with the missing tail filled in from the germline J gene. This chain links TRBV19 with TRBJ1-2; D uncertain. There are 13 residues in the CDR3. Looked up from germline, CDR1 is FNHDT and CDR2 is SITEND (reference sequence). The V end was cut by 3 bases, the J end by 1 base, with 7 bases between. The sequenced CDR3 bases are TGTGCCAGCAGTACCGACATAAACTCC. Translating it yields CASSTDINS. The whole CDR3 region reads CASSTDINSDYTF. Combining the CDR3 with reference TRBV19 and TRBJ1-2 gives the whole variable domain GGIITQTPKFLIGQEGQKLTLKCQQNFNHDTMYWYRQDSGKGLRLIYYSITENDLQKGDLSEGYDASREKKSSFSLTVTSAQKNEMAVFLCASSTDINSDYTFGSGTRLLVI.

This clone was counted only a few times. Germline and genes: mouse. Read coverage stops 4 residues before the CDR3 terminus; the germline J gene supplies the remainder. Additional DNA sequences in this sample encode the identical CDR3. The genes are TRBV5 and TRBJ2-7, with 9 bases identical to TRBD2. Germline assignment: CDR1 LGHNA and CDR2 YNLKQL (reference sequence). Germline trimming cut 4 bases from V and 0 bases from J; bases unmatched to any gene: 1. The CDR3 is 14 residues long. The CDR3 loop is CASSRTGASYEQYF. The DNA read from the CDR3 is TGTGCCAGCAGCCGGACTGGGGCCTCCTAT.

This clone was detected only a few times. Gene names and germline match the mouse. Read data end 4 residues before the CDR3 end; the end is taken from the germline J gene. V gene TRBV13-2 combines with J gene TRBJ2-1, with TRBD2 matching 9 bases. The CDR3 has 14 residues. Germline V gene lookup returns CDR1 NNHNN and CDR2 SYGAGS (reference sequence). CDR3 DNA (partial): TGTGCCAGCGGTGAATTGGGGGGGCGCACT. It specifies CASGELGGRT. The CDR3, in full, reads CASGELGGRTEQFF.

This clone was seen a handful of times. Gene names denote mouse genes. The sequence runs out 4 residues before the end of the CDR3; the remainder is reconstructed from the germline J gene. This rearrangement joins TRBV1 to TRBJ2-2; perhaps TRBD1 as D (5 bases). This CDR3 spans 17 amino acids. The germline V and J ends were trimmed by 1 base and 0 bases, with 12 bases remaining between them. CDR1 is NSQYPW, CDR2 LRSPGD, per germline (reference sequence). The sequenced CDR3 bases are TGCACCTGCAGTGCAGCCCGGGCAGGGTCAAACACCGGG. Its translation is CTCSAARAGSNTG. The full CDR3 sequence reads CTCSAARAGSNTGQLYF.

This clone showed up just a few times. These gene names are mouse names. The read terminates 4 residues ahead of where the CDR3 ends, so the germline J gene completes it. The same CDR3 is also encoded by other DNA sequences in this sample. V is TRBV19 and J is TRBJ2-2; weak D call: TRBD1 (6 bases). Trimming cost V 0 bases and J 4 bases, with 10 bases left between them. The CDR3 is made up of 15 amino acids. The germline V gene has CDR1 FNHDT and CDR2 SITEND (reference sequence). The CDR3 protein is CASSIVRGGTGQLYF. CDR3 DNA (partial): TGTGCCAGCAGTATAGTCAGGGGCGGCACCGGG. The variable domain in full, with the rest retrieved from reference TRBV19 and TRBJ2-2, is GGIITQTPKFLIGQEGQKLTLKCQQNFNHDTMYWYRQDSGKGLRLIYYSITENDLQKGDLSEGYDASREKKSSFSLTVTSAQKNEMAVFLCASSIVRGGTGQLYFGEGSKLTVL.

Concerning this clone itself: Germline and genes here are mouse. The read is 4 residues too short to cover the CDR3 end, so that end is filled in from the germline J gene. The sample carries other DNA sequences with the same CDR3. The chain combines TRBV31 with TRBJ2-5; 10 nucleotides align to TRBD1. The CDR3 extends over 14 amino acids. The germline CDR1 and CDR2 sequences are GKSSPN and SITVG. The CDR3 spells CAWSLGTGEDTQYF. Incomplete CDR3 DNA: TGTGCCTGGAGTCTGGGGACAGGGGAAGAC.

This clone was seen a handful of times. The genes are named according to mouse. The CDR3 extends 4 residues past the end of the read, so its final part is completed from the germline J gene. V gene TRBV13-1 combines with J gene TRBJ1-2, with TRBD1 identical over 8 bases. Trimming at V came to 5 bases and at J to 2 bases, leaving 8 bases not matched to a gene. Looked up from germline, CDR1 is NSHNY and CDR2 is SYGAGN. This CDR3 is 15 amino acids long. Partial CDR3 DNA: TGTGCCAGCAGCCTCCAGGGGGCGCGGAACTCC. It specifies CASSLQGARNS. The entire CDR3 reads CASSLQGARNSDYTF.

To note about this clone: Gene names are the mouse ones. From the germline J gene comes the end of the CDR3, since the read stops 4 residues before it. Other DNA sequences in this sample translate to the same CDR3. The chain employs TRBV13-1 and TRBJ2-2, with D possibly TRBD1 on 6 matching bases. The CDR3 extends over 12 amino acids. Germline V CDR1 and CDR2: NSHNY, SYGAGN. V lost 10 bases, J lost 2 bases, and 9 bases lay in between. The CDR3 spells CASQGNTGQLYF. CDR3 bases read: TGTGCCTCGCAGGGGAACACCGGG.

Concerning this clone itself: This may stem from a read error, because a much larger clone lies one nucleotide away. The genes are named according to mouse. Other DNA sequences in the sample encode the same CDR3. This chain's CDR3 is CASGDRDRDSDYTF. The CDR3 bases that were read are TGTGCCAGCGGTGACCGGGACAGGGACTCC. The rearrangement joins TRBV13-2 to TRBJ1-2; 9 bases fit TRBD1. The read falls 4 residues short of the CDR3 end, and the missing part is taken from the germline J gene. Losses at the gene ends were 2 bases for V and 3 bases for J; bases not matched to a gene: 2. The germline CDR1 and CDR2 sequences are NNHNN and SYGAGS (reference sequence). This CDR3 region has 14 residues.

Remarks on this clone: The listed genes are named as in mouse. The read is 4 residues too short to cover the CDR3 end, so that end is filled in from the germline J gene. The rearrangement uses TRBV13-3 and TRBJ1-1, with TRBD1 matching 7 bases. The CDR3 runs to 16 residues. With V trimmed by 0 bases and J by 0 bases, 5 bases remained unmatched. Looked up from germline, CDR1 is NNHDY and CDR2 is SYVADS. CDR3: CASSDGAGQPNTEVFF. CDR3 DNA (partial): TGTGCCAGCAGTGATGGGGCGGGACAGCCAAACACA.

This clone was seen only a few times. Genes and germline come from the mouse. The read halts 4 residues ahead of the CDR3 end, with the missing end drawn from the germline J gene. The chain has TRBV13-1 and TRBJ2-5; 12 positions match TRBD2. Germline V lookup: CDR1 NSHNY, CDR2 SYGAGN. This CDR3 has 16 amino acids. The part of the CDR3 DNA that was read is TGTGCCAGCAGTGAAAGACTGGGGGGGCGCTGGGAC. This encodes CASSERLGGRWD. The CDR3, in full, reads CASSERLGGRWDTQYF.

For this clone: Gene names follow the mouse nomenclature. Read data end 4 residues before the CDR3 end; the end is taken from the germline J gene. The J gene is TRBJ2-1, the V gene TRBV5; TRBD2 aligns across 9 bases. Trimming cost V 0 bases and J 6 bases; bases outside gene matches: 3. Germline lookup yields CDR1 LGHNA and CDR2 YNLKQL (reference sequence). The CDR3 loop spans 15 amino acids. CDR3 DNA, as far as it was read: TGTGCCAGCAGCCAAGAGTTGGGGGGGCTTGCT. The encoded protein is CASSQELGGLA. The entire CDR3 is CASSQELGGLAEQFF.